What follows are 28 T cell receptor beta chains derived from one specimen sequenced in a study of human T cells and chemical hapten exposure. One entry per CDR3 protein results from TCRdb running MiXCR on the RACE reads. The sample lists roughly 110,000 distinct CDR3 sequences, roughly 12% occurring once. Time point reported: pre-sensitization, week 0. Treatment indicated: therapeutic diphenylcyclopropenone sensitization with weekly scalp DPC. The input for sequencing was whole blood, taken in connection with sensitization to the hapten diphenylcyclopropenone (DPC). Receptors originate from a woman between 45 and 60 years old with alopecia areata. Some clones in this sample may be carry-over from other donors' samples.

This clonotype was picked up a small number of times. The chain uses TRBV7-9 and TRBJ2-7; a possible D gene is TRBD2 (5 bases). Trimming took off 8 bases at V and 6 bases at J, with 14 bases between the two ends. The CDR3 has 12 residues. The germline gives CDR1 SEHNR, CDR2 FQNEAQ (reference sequence). For the CDR3, the DNA is TGTGCCAGCCGGCCTGGGAGCGGCGAGCAGTACTTC. Protein sequence: CASRPGSGEQYF.

The chain is built from TRBV11-2 and TRBJ2-1; D is unclear. The CDR3 loop spans 15 amino acids. The germline V gene has CDR1 SGHAT and CDR2 FQNNGV. Trimming removed 6 bases at V and 1 base at J, with 13 bases between. The CDR3 sequence is CASSFHFGSYNEQFF. CDR3 sequence (DNA): TGTGCCAGCAGTTTCCACTTCGGGTCCTACAATGAGCAGTTCTTC.

The chain links TRBV6-1 to TRBJ2-3; D uncertain. V lost 6 bases, J lost 0 bases, and 7 bases lay in between. Germline assignment: CDR1 MNHNS and CDR2 SASEGT. The CDR3 sequence is 13 residues long. The CDR3 loop is CASRGVSTDTQYF. CDR3 DNA: TGTGCCAGCAGAGGCGTTAGCACAGATACGCAGTATTTT.

Ten or more counts support this clonotype. This chain connects TRBV28 to TRBJ2-3; 12 nucleotides agree with TRBD1. V lost 5 bases, J lost 5 bases, and 5 bases stayed unmatched. The germline V gene encodes CDR1 MDHEN and CDR2 SYDVKM. The CDR3 is made up of 15 amino acids. The CDR3 loop reads CASSRGTGGIDTQYF. The CDR3 DNA sequence: TGTGCCAGCAGTCGAGGGACAGGGGGCATAGATACGCAGTATTTT. The full variable domain, with the rest looked up from reference TRBV28 and TRBJ2-3, is DVKVTQSSRYLVKRTGEKVFLECVQDMDHENMFWYRQDPGLGLRLIYFSYDVKMKEKGDIPEGYSVSREKKERFSLILESASTNQTSMYLCASSRGTGGIDTQYFGPGTRLTVL.

This clonotype was observed a few times. This chain connects TRBV3-1 to TRBJ1-1; no reliable D call. The CDR3 contains 15 residues. V shed 4 bases and J shed 0 bases, with 12 bases lying between them. Germline values: CDR1 LGHDT, CDR2 YNNKEL (reference sequence). The CDR3 spells CASSPRHEMNTEAFF. CDR3 DNA: TGTGCCAGCAGCCCTAGACACGAGATGAACACTGAAGCTTTCTTT.

The chain carries TRBV28 and TRBJ1-1; D is unresolved. Germline V gene lookup returns CDR1 MDHEN and CDR2 SYDVKM. This CDR3 has 11 amino acids. The V end lost 11 bases, the J end lost 1 base, and 8 bases lay between the germline ends. The CDR3 nucleotides read TGTGCCGTCCAGGAGAACACTGAAGCTTTCTTT. It is translated as CAVQENTEAFF.

In its sample, this clonotype was seen many times. The rearrangement joins TRBV4-2 to TRBJ2-2; TRBD1 or TRBD2 may be the D gene (5 bases each). CDR1 and CDR2 (germline): LGHNA, YNFKEQ. V was cut by 7 bases and J by 2 bases, with 11 bases left in between. The CDR3 runs 14 residues. CDR3: CASIRDANTGELFF. The CDR3 DNA follows: TGTGCCAGCATCCGGGACGCTAACACCGGGGAGCTGTTTTTT.

This chain uses TRBV7-9 with TRBJ2-2; 7 nucleotides match TRBD1. V shed 7 bases and J 3 bases; nucleotides not matched to a gene: 11. Per germline, CDR1 SEHNR and CDR2 FQNEAQ (reference sequence). The CDR3 contains 16 residues. The CDR3, as DNA: TGTGCCAGCACCGGGCCGACAGGGAAATACACCGGGGAGCTGTTTTTT. This sequence encodes CASTGPTGKYTGELFF.

In its sample, this clonotype was seen a few times. This sequence joins TRBV19 and TRBJ1-1; D possibly corresponds to TRBD1 (6 bases). Trimming pared 7 bases from V and 4 bases from J, leaving 22 bases between. Germline CDR1 and CDR2: LNHDA and SQIVND (reference sequence). The CDR3 runs to 16 residues. This CDR3 reads CASNAFPDNRVTEAFF. The DNA of the CDR3 is TGTGCCAGTAACGCCTTCCCAGATAACAGGGTCACTGAAGCTTTCTTT.

The chain recombines TRBV7-8 with TRBJ2-7; 7 positions agree with TRBD2. The CDR3 spans 16 residues. V lost 4 bases and J lost 1; bases outside the gene matches: 10. Germline assignment: CDR1 SGHVS and CDR2 FQNEAQ. CDR3 DNA: TGTGCCAGCAGCTCCCATGCGGGGGATGTTTCCTACGAGCAGTACTTC. Translating it yields CASSSHAGDVSYEQYF.

This clonotype was detected a few times. The chain has TRBV6-2 or TRBV6-3 and TRBJ1-2; 7 nucleotides match TRBD1. Unmatched junction bases numbered 11, after V lost 4 bases and J lost 3 bases. This CDR3 has 16 residues. Germline CDR1 reads MNHEY; CDR2 reads SVGEGT. This CDR3 is CASSSRQGLNYYGYTF. DNA for the CDR3: TGTGCCAGCAGTTCCAGACAGGGCCTGAATTACTATGGCTACACCTTC.

In this sample, this clonotype turned up a few times. The chain is built from TRBV7-2 and TRBJ2-7; 9 positions agree with TRBD2. After removal of 4 bases from V and 4 bases from J, the junction contained 8 bases not matched to a gene. In germline, CDR1 is SGHTA, CDR2 FQGNSA. The length of the CDR3 is 15 residues. The CDR3 here is CASSSTASGVYEQYF. CDR3 in DNA: TGTGCCAGCAGCTCAACGGCTAGCGGGGTATACGAGCAGTACTTC.

This clonotype was detected many times. This chain connects TRBV20-1 to TRBJ2-7; D is unclear. Trimming removed 3 bases at V and 0 bases at J, with 15 bases between. In germline, CDR1 is DFQATT, CDR2 SNEGSKA (reference sequence). CDR3 size: 15 residues. This CDR3 reads CSASSASPSSYEQYF. The CDR3 DNA is TGCAGTGCTAGTTCGGCAAGTCCTAGCTCCTACGAGCAGTACTTC.

Many counts were recorded for this clonotype. The chain has TRBV5-8 and TRBJ2-2, with a possible D match to TRBD2 (6 bases). This CDR3 contains 17 residues. Trimming removed 0 bases at V and 1 base at J, with 13 bases between. Looked up from germline, CDR1 is SGHTS and CDR2 is YDEGEE. CDR3 sequence reads: CASSLVVGSGNTGELFF. Here the CDR3 DNA reads TGTGCCAGCAGCTTGGTTGTCGGGAGCGGGAACACCGGGGAGCTGTTTTTT.

This clonotype was detected ten times or more. V is TRBV29-1 and J is TRBJ2-1, with D hard to call. The CDR3 covers 12 residues. In germline, CDR1 is SQVTM, CDR2 ANQGSEA. V was clipped by 2 bases and J by 5 bases, with 7 bases between them. The DNA of the CDR3 is TGCAGCGTTGAAATTTGGGACAATGAGCAGTTCTTC. It codes for CSVEIWDNEQFF.

This clonotype showed up just a few times. The gene calls are TRBV10-3 and TRBJ2-3; TRBD1 agrees at 12 bases. Germline lookup yields CDR1 ENHRY and CDR2 SYGVKD. CDR3 length: 17 amino acids. The ends lost 2 bases at V and 5 bases at J; junction bases unmatched: 8. The CDR3 bases are TGTGCCATCAGTGAGGCGGAGGGACAGGGGGCATTAGATACGCAGTATTTT. It is translated as CAISEAEGQGALDTQYF.

The chain carries TRBV20-1 and TRBJ2-7; the D gene is possibly TRBD1 (7 bases). V was pared by 4 bases and J by 2 bases, with 18 bases between. The CDR3 contains 15 residues. Germline-derived CDR1 and CDR2 are DFQATT and SNEGSKA (reference sequence). Here the CDR3 DNA reads TGCAGTGCTACTGAGGAGGGGACAGTCCCCTACGAGCAGTACTTC. Its translation: CSATEEGTVPYEQYF.

This clonotype came up many times. J is TRBJ1-5 and V is TRBV6-6, with D possibly being TRBD1 (5 bases). Trimming cost V 5 bases and J 2 bases, with 10 bases left between them. Germline CDR1 MNHNY, CDR2 SVGAGI (reference sequence). The CDR3 extends over 14 amino acids. The CDR3 loop is CASSEGRRNQPQHF. The CDR3 DNA sequence: TGTGCCAGCAGTGAGGGGAGACGCAATCAGCCCCAGCATTTT.

The chain has TRBV6-4 and TRBJ2-3, with a possible D match to TRBD2 (5 bases). V lost 5 bases, J lost 2 bases, and 11 bases lay in between. From germline, CDR1 is MRHNA and CDR2 SNTAGT. The CDR3 length is 14 residues. CDR3 residues: CASSIRGNTDTQYF. CDR3 bases: TGTGCCAGCAGTATACGGGGAAACACAGATACGCAGTATTTT.

This clonotype occurred many times. The genes are TRBV3-1 and TRBJ2-1, with 12 bases that match TRBD1. The germline V gene has CDR1 LGHDT and CDR2 YNNKEL (reference sequence). There are 16 residues in the CDR3. V was clipped by 2 bases and J by 8 bases; unmatched bases: 7. The DNA of the CDR3 is TGTGCCAGCAGCCAACTTACCGGGACAGGGGGCCATGAGCAGTTCTTC. Its translation: CASSQLTGTGGHEQFF.

V usage is TRBV7-9 and J usage is TRBJ1-4, with D unclear. The CDR3 has 14 residues. Germline CDR1 reads SEHNR; CDR2 reads FQNEAQ (reference sequence). Deletions cut 0 bases from V and 4 bases from J, with 6 bases between. The CDR3 here is CASSLALSNEKLFF. The CDR3 bases are TGTGCCAGCAGCTTAGCCTTAAGTAATGAAAAACTGTTTTTT.

V and J are TRBV4-1 and TRBJ2-7, with D maybe TRBD1 (6 bases). CDR3 length: 14 residues. The germline V gene encodes CDR1 MGHRA and CDR2 YSYEKL. V was pared by 1 base and J by 3 bases, with 10 bases between. The CDR3 loop is CASSQVLTGYEQYF. The CDR3 DNA follows: TGCGCCAGCAGCCAAGTACTGACAGGCTACGAGCAGTACTTC.

This clonotype has a single count. The V call is TRBV19, the J call TRBJ2-3, with 8 positions matching TRBD2. The germline V gene has CDR1 LNHDA and CDR2 SQIVND (reference sequence). The J segment lost 5 bases and the V segment lost 6 bases, leaving 13 bases of the junction unmatched. This CDR3 spans 16 amino acids. The CDR3 loop is CASRSWPGLDKDTQYF. The CDR3 DNA follows: TGTGCCAGTAGGTCATGGCCGGGACTAGATAAAGATACGCAGTATTTT.

This clonotype was recorded a few times. The V call is TRBV7-2, the J call TRBJ1-5; possible D gene TRBD1, 5 bases. The length of the CDR3 is 15 residues. V was shortened by 1 base and J by 8 bases, with 15 bases between the two germline ends. Germline-derived CDR1 and CDR2 are SGHTA and FQGNSA. CDR3 loop: CASSLDGSGRKPQHF. CDR3 nucleotides: TGTGCCAGCAGCTTAGACGGGTCAGGGAGGAAGCCCCAGCATTTT. Combining the CDR3 with reference TRBV7-2 and TRBJ1-5 gives the whole variable domain GAGVSQSPSNKVTEKGKDVELRCDPISGHTALYWYRQSLGQGLEFLIYFQGNSAPDKSGLPSDRFSAERTGGSVSTLTIQRTQQEDSAVYLCASSLDGSGRKPQHFGDGTRLSIL.

This clonotype was counted ten times or more. The chain has TRBV11-2 and TRBJ2-6; D possibly corresponds to TRBD1 (6 bases). V gave up 1 base and J gave up 0 bases, with 7 bases separating them. The CDR3 totals 16 residues. Germline V lookup: CDR1 SGHAT, CDR2 FQNNGV. CDR3 bases: TGTGCCAGCAGCTTAGGAGGGGGCTCTGGGGCCAACGTCCTGACTTTC. Its protein product is CASSLGGGSGANVLTF. Complete variable domain (other parts from reference TRBV11-2 and TRBJ2-6): EAGVAQSPRYKIIEKRQSVAFWCNPISGHATLYWYQQILGQGPKLLIQFQNNGVVDDSQLPKDRFSAERLKGVDSTLKIQPAKLEDSAVYLCASSLGGGSGANVLTFGAGSRLTVL.

J is TRBJ2-7 and V is TRBV7-2, with 8 bases aligning to TRBD2. CDR1 and CDR2 (germline): SGHTA, FQGNSA. The CDR3 is made up of 14 amino acids. V gave up 4 bases and J gave up 6 bases; unmatched junction bases: 8. The CDR3 loop is CASSSSSGMSEQYF. The CDR3 DNA sequence: TGTGCCAGCAGCTCCAGTAGCGGGATGTCCGAGCAGTACTTC. The full variable domain, in which reference TRBV7-2 and TRBJ2-7 provide the parts outside the CDR3, is GAGVSQSPSNKVTEKGKDVELRCDPISGHTALYWYRQSLGQGLEFLIYFQGNSAPDKSGLPSDRFSAERTGGSVSTLTIQRTQQEDSAVYLCASSSSSGMSEQYFGPGTRLTVT.

This clonotype was detected many times. The chain has TRBV20-1 and TRBJ2-5; the D is unclear. This CDR3 spans 10 amino acids. Germline CDR1 DFQATT, CDR2 SNEGSKA (reference sequence). V lost 2 bases and J 5 bases, leaving 3 bases between the germline ends. CDR3 nucleotides: TGCAGTGCTAGAATGGAGACCCAGTACTTC. Encoded protein: CSARMETQYF.

The rearrangement joins TRBV6-2 or TRBV6-3 to TRBJ2-7, with TRBD1 matching 8 bases. CDR1 is MNHEY and CDR2 is SVGEGT in the germline V gene. V dropped 6 bases and J dropped 0; count of bases not matched to a gene: 1. This CDR3 comprises 13 residues. The CDR3 coding sequence is TGTGCCAGCAGGGGACAGGCCTCCTACGAGCAGTACTTC. It is translated as CASRGQASYEQYF.